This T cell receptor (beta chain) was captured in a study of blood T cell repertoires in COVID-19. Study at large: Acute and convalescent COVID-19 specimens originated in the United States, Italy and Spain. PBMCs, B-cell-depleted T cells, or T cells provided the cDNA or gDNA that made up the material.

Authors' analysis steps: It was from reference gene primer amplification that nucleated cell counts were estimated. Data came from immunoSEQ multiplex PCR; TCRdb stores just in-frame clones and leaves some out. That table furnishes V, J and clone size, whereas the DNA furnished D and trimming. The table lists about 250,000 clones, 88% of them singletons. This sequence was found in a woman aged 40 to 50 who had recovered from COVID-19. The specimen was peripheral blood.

In nucleotides, the CDR3 is TGTGCCAGCAGGACAGTGAGCACTGAAGCTTTCTTT. Translating gives CASRTVSTEAFF. The rearrangement links TRBV5-6 to TRBJ1-1; the D gene is possibly TRBD1 (5 bases). Germline assignment: CDR1 SGHDT and CDR2 YYEEEE. V shed 5 bases and J shed 4 bases, with 9 bases lying between them. CDR3 length: 12 amino acids.